This T cell receptor beta chain was identified in a study of blood T cell repertoires in COVID-19. At the level of the study: Samples representing acute and convalescent COVID-19 were sourced from the United States, Italy and Spain. Sources were T cells, B-cell-depleted T cells, or PBMCs; the material itself was cDNA or gDNA.

V was clipped by 7 bases and J by 4 bases, with 14 bases between them. This CDR3 has 13 amino acids. Looked up from germline, CDR1 is SGHDT and CDR2 is YYEEEE. In the study's own analysis: Amplification with reference gene primers provided the estimates of nucleated cell counts. The data were produced by immunoSEQ multiplex PCR, yet TCRdb's version contains in-frame clones alone and is incomplete. Clone size and the V and J calls come from that table; the DNA yielded D and trimming. Of tens of thousands of clones listed, roughly 84% are singletons. The chain employs TRBV5-6 and TRBJ1-2; D remains ambiguous. This clonotype originated in a man aged 70 or older with active COVID-19. The sample consisted of peripheral blood. CDR3 in DNA: TGTGCCAGCTTTCAGCTTGGAGTCTATGGCTACACCTTC. Protein product: CASFQLGVYGYTF. The full variable domain, completed using reference TRBV5-6 and TRBJ1-2, is DAGVTQSPTHLIKTRGQQVTLRCSPKSGHDTVSWYQQALGQGPQFIFQYYEEEERQRGNFPDRFSGHQFPNYSSELNVNALLLGDSALYLCASFQLGVYGYTFGSGTRLTVV.